This TCR beta chain was observed in a study of shared clonotypes between healthy human individuals. Study-wide findings and caveats: Despite large depth, sorted-subset datasets appeared incompletely sequenced. Clonotype sharing among donors, it was expected, would be affected by sequencing depth.

About this clone itself: Its specificity is not known.

Naive CD8 cells lacked CD45RO and underwent positive selection for CCR7, leaving out terminally differentiated effector memory CD45RA+ cells. The V gene's germline CDR1 is SGHAT and CDR2 FQNNGV. The V and J ends lost 1 base and 6 bases respectively, with 10 bases between them. The CDR3 is made up of 13 amino acids. The data were produced by immunoSEQ multiplex PCR, yet TCRdb's version contains in-frame clones alone and is incomplete. The sample has approximately 600,000 clones, 85% to 95% seen once; the top ten hold around 0.11%. The specimen sequenced was naive CD8+ T cells sorted from blood. V is TRBV11-2 and J is TRBJ2-7; possible D gene TRBD2, 6 bases. This TCR was sampled from a woman in her 30s in good health. CDR3 region: CASSLGTSFEQYF. CDR3 coding DNA: TGTGCCAGCAGCTTAGGCACTAGCTTCGAGCAGTACTTC.